Presented here are 15 T cell receptor beta chains from one specimen sequenced in a study of blood T cells in healthy people across ages. Using a J-beta primer mix together with a sample-barcoded 5' primer, a second PCR was run for about 7 to 12 cycles. MiXCR was run by TCRdb on the 5' RACE reads, yielding one entry per CDR3 protein. The sample shows around 650,000 distinct CDR3 sequences, 40% to 45% of them seen only once. The source material was blood. Source of these receptors: a man aged 80 or over in good health.

The chain uses TRBV3-1 and TRBJ1-5, with TRBD1 matching 7 bases. This CDR3 is 20 amino acids long. V lost 3 bases and J lost 0; bases outside the gene matches: 17. Germline V gene lookup returns CDR1 LGHDT and CDR2 YNNKEL (reference sequence). CDR3 in amino acids: CASSQGEGRGSRYSNQPQHF. In nucleotides, the CDR3 is TGTGCCAGCAGCCAGGGAGAGGGCAGGGGGTCCAGATATAGCAATCAGCCCCAGCATTTT.

This clonotype was recorded a few times. This sequence joins TRBV15 and TRBJ1-5; D is unresolved. With 6 bases removed from V and 0 bases from J, the gap between germline ends came to 9 bases. CDR1 is LNHNV and CDR2 is YYDKDF in the germline V gene (reference sequence). The CDR3 has 14 residues. The CDR3 sequence: CATSIQYSNQPQHF. CDR3 coding DNA: TGTGCCACCAGTATCCAGTATAGCAATCAGCCCCAGCATTTT.

This sequence joins TRBV5-5 and TRBJ2-2, with no clear D. The CDR3 is made up of 13 amino acids. The V gene lost 4 bases and the J gene lost 7 bases, with 11 bases spanning the gap. From germline, CDR1 is SGHKS and CDR2 YYEKEE (reference sequence). The CDR3 reads CASSVGSGGELFF. CDR3 nucleotide sequence: TGTGCCAGCAGCGTTGGATCTGGCGGGGAGCTGTTTTTT.

The table lists this clonotype with a few counts. The CDR3 here is CASSPWLSYGYTF. CDR3 nucleotides: TGTGCCAGCAGCCCCTGGTTGTCCTATGGCTACACCTTC. The chain couples TRBV3-1 to TRBJ1-2, with D uncertain. Germline-derived CDR1 and CDR2 are LGHDT and YNNKEL (reference sequence). The CDR3 extends over 13 amino acids. V dropped 4 bases and J dropped 4 bases, with 10 bases sitting between them.

This clonotype was recorded a few times. The chain carries TRBV7-2 and TRBJ2-3; D is unresolved. Between the trimmed V and J ends, which lost 6 bases and 6 bases, there was a span of 16 bases. Germline values: CDR1 SGHTA, CDR2 FQGNSA. CDR3 length: 14 residues. The CDR3 is CASRLTYEGDTQYF. The CDR3 nucleotides read TGTGCCAGCAGACTAACGTATGAAGGTGATACGCAGTATTTT.

The V and J genes are TRBV10-1 and TRBJ2-7; tentatively, D is TRBD1 or TRBD2 (7 bases each). The CDR3 covers 15 residues. V gave up 4 bases and J gave up 2 bases, with 15 bases separating them. Germline CDR1 is WNHNN and CDR2 is SYGVQD (reference sequence). CDR3 nucleotides: TGCGCCAGCAGTGGCCAACAGGGGACTACCTACGAGCAGTACTTC. Protein: CASSGQQGTTYEQYF.

With regard to this clonotype: A clone one base away is much larger, so this may be a read error. This chain links TRBV3-1 with TRBJ2-1; perhaps TRBD2 as D (6 bases). Trimming stripped 7 bases from V and 0 bases from J, with 13 bases between. This CDR3 has 15 residues. Germline V lookup: CDR1 LGHDT, CDR2 YNNKEL (reference sequence). In DNA form, the CDR3 reads TGTGCCAGCAACCAGCCGACTAGCTCCTACAATGAGCAGTTCTTC. It yields the protein CASNQPTSSYNEQFF.

The genes are TRBV7-6 and TRBJ1-6; D is unclear. The CDR3 totals 14 residues. V was clipped by 5 bases and J by 7 bases, with 12 bases between them. Germline-derived CDR1 and CDR2 are SGHVS and FNYEAQ. The CDR3 spells CASSLRDGNSPLHF. The CDR3 DNA reads TGTGCCAGCAGCCTCCGGGATGGCAATTCACCCCTCCACTTT. The full variable domain, its missing parts supplied by reference TRBV7-6 and TRBJ1-6, is GAGVSQSPRYKVTKRGQDVALRCDPISGHVSLYWYRQALGQGPEFLTYFNYEAQQDKSGLPNDRFSAERPEGSISTLTIQRTEQRDSAMYRCASSLRDGNSPLHFGNGTRLTVT.

V gene TRBV20-1 combines with J gene TRBJ2-4; 8 nucleotides line up with TRBD1. V gave up 3 bases and J gave up 0 bases; unmatched junction bases: 4. Per germline, CDR1 DFQATT and CDR2 SNEGSKA (reference sequence). The CDR3 is made up of 15 amino acids. The CDR3 is CSARQGAGAKNIQYF. DNA of the CDR3: TGCAGTGCTAGGCAGGGGGCGGGAGCCAAAAACATTCAGTACTTC.

The chain links TRBV6-5 to TRBJ2-2; no clear D. CDR1 and CDR2 (germline): MNHEY, SVGAGI. V was shortened by 0 bases and J by 7 bases, with 9 bases between the two germline ends. CDR3 length: 14 residues. CDR3 sequence (DNA): TGTGCCAGCAGTTACTCGCTTGCGTTCGGGGAGCTGTTTTTT. Amino acids: CASSYSLAFGELFF.

This clonotype was seen more than once but under ten times. V is TRBV5-1 and J is TRBJ1-4; no clear D. The CDR3 runs 17 residues. CDR1 and CDR2 (germline): SGHRS, YFSETQ. V lost 0 bases and J 0 bases, leaving 12 bases between the germline ends. CDR3 amino acids: CASSLVAQGATNEKLFF. For the CDR3, the DNA is TGCGCCAGCAGCTTGGTGGCACAAGGTGCAACTAATGAAAAACTGTTTTTT. Full variable domain (missing parts from reference TRBV5-1 and TRBJ1-4): KAGVTQTPRYLIKTRGQQVTLSCSPISGHRSVSWYQQTPGQGLQFLFEYFSETQRNKGNFPGRFSGRQFSNSRSEMNVSTLELGDSALYLCASSLVAQGATNEKLFFGSGTQLSVL.

This clonotype was observed many times. The rearrangement joins TRBV7-2 to TRBJ2-3; D gene unclear. The CDR3 contains 12 residues. In germline, CDR1 is SGHTA, CDR2 FQGNSA. With 1 base removed from V and 5 bases from J, the gap between germline ends came to 4 bases. CDR3 DNA: TGTGCCAGCAGCTTAGGGGTAGATACGCAGTATTTT. Translating gives CASSLGVDTQYF.

This rearrangement joins TRBV7-2 to TRBJ2-1; TRBD2 aligns across 10 bases. The germline gives CDR1 SGHTA, CDR2 FQGNSA. The length of the CDR3 is 15 residues. Unmatched junction bases numbered 4, after V lost 1 base and J lost 7 bases. For the CDR3, the DNA is TGTGCCAGCAGCTTAGAGCGAGCGGGAGGGAATGAGCAGTTCTTC. It translates to CASSLERAGGNEQFF.

CDR3 DNA sequence: TGCGCCAGCAGGTCCGGGACAGCCACCGGGGAGCTGTTTTTT. Amino acids: CASRSGTATGELFF. This rearrangement joins TRBV10-1 to TRBJ2-2; TRBD1 matches at 7 bases. CDR3 size: 14 residues. V lost 6 bases and J lost 4; bases outside the gene matches: 5. In germline, CDR1 is WNHNN, CDR2 SYGVQD (reference sequence).

This clonotype was counted a few times. This chain uses TRBV20-1 with TRBJ1-2; D not certain. Trimming stripped 0 bases from V and 3 bases from J, with 11 bases between. Germline V gives CDR1 DFQATT, CDR2 SNEGSKA (reference sequence). The CDR3 is made up of 14 amino acids. DNA of the CDR3: TGCAGTGCTAGAGATGAACAGAAGGACTATGGCTACACCTTC. Protein sequence: CSARDEQKDYGYTF.